Reported below is one T cell receptor beta chain. Other DNA sequences in the sample encode the same CDR3. Measured with immunoSEQ multiplex PCR; TCRdb has only the in-frame clones, and not every one. Altogether about 2 million clones are present, just under 95% being singletons, with the ten largest covering more than 0.9%. The data belong to a study of shared clonotypes between healthy human individuals. The germline V and J ends were trimmed by 3 bases and 4 bases, with 12 bases remaining between them. In germline, CDR1 is MNHEY, CDR2 SVGAGI. This CDR3 is built from 14 residues. CD45RO-negative, CCR7-positively selected cells formed the naive CD8 fraction, excluding terminally differentiated effector memory CD45RA+ cells.

The V call is TRBV6-5, the J call TRBJ1-1, with TRBD1 as a possible D gene (5 bases). This clonotype originated in a man aged 18 to 30 in good health. The specimen sequenced was naive CD8+ T cells sorted from blood. Here the CDR3 DNA reads TGTGCCAGCAGTTATGGTCAGGGCGGCACTGAAGCTTTCTTT. Translating gives CASSYGQGGTEAFF.